Presented here are 7 T cell receptor beta chains from one specimen sequenced in a study of blood T cell dynamics during melanoma immunotherapy. Time point described: week 3, after first cycle of checkpoint inhibitor. Clones were read by immunoSEQ multiplex PCR, and TCRdb kept only the in-frame ones, dropping some. Seen here are about 6,700 clones, approximately 81% observed once, and the top ten hold 30% to 40%. The sample consisted of blood, taken from a patient treated with checkpoint blockade. The receptors stem from a human donor with melanoma. Some clones in this sample may be carry-over from other donors' samples.

The chain has TRBV5-2 and TRBJ1-5; TRBD1, the table's D call, was not compared with the DNA. TRBV5-2 is a pseudogene locus. The CDR3 runs to 13 residues. This chain's CDR3 is CASSLAGDQPQHF. CDR3 bases: TGTGCCAGCAGCTTGGCAGGGGATCAGCCCCAGCATTTT.

This rearrangement joins TRBV28 to TRBJ2-2, with D perhaps matching TRBD1 (5 bases). V shed 6 bases and J shed 1 base, with 12 bases lying between them. This CDR3 spans 15 amino acids. Germline CDR1 MDHEN, CDR2 SYDVKM. The CDR3 region is CASSPTQGNTGELFF. CDR3 bases: TGTGCCAGCAGCCCTACCCAGGGGAACACCGGGGAGCTGTTTTTT.

CDR3 coding DNA: TGTGCCACCAGCAGAGACAACTATAATTCACCCCTCCACTTT. The encoded protein is CATSRDNYNSPLHF. The rearrangement joins TRBV15 to TRBJ1-6; D gene ambiguous. Germline CDR1 is LNHNV and CDR2 is YYDKDF (reference sequence). Trimming left V 0 bases short and J 3 bases short, with 3 bases between. CDR3 size: 14 residues.

This chain joins TRBV11-2 and TRBJ2-5; D gene unclear. The J call is in doubt because the DNA end fits TRBJ2-7 better. Germline lookup yields CDR1 SGHAT and CDR2 FQNNGV. This CDR3 is built from 13 residues. Here the CDR3 reads CASSLQTSYEQYF. DNA of the CDR3: TGTGCCAGCAGCTTACAGACCTCCTACGAGCAGTACTTC.

The CDR3 nucleotides read TGTGCCAGCAGCTTAGCGCTGGGACAGCCGCTCACCTTC. Its protein product is CASSLALGQPLTF. The gene calls are TRBV7-8 and TRBJ1-2; TRBD1 agrees at 7 bases. CDR3 size: 13 residues. V lost 0 bases and J lost 13; bases outside the gene matches: 8. The germline V gene has CDR1 SGHVS and CDR2 FQNEAQ.

The chain couples TRBV19 to TRBJ2-7; 7 bases match TRBD1. Germline lookup yields CDR1 LNHDA and CDR2 SQIVND (reference sequence). This CDR3 has 13 residues. V dropped 5 bases and J dropped 2; count of bases not matched to a gene: 3. In DNA, the CDR3 is TGTGCCAGTAGTCTCCAGGGGGCCTACGAGCAGTACTTC. Translating it yields CASSLQGAYEQYF.

The chain links TRBV9 to TRBJ1-5, with D perhaps matching TRBD1 (5 bases). The CDR3 spans 15 residues. V shed 0 bases and J shed 2 bases, with 9 bases lying between them. Germline loops: CDR1 SGDLS, CDR2 YYNGEE. The CDR3 protein is CASSVGGQGNQPQHF. The CDR3 nucleotides are TGTGCCAGCAGCGTAGGGGGCCAGGGCAATCAGCCCCAGCATTTT.